The clone carrying this TCR beta chain was detected only a few times. Its antigen is undetermined. Library preparation (for TCRbeta) was performed with unique molecular identifiers. TCRdb reprocessed the PCR reads with MiXCR, giving one entry per CDR3 protein. The table includes fewer than 550,000 distinct CDR3 sequences, roughly an eighth detected once. This sample stems from a study of T-cell reconstitution after alpha-beta-depleted transplantation in children. Findings of the study overall: In some patients, recipient T cells and intrathymic progenitors surviving conditioning explained high day-60 diversity.

The CDR3 is made up of 15 amino acids. V lost 8 bases, J lost 3 bases, and 20 bases lay in between. Germline CDR1 reads MNHEY; CDR2 reads SMNVEV (reference sequence). The V gene is TRBV27, the J gene TRBJ2-7; D gene uncertain. This receptor was obtained from a female patient aged 2 to 10 who had a stem cell transplant for aplastic anemia, so the T cells may come from the graft donor. The sequencing here drew on PBMCs, mostly from graft donor cells, taken 180 days after TCRalphabeta/CD19-depleted stem cell transplant. The CDR3 DNA reads TGTGCCAGCGCCGTGGTGGGCCCCGACGACTACGAGCAGTACTTC. Protein: CASAVVGPDDYEQYF.